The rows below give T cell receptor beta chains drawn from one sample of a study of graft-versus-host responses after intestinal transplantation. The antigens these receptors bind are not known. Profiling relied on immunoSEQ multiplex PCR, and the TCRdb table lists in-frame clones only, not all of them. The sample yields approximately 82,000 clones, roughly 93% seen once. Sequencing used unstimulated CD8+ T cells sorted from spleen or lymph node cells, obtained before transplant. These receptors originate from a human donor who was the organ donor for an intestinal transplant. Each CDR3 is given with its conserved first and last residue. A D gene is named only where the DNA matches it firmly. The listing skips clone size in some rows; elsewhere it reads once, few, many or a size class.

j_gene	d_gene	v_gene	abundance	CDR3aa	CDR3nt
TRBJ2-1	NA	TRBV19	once	CASSTRQYNEQFF	TGTGCCAGTAGTACACGACAGTACAATGAGCAGTTCTTC
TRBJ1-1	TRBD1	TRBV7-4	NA	CASTTGGRTEAFF	TGTGCCAGCACCACAGGGGGAAGGACTGAAGCTTTCTTT
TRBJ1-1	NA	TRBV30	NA	CAWRILPGVGTEAFF	TGTGCCTGGAGGATCCTCCCAGGGGTCGGCACTGAAGCTTTCTTT
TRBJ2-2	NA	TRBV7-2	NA	CASSPHPAGGLLVGELFF	TGTGCCAGCAGCCCCCACCCGGCAGGGGGGCTATTGGTCGGGGAGCTGTTTTTT
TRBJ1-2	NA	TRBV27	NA	CASTSERGNYGYTF	TGTGCCAGCACCTCAGAAAGGGGAAACTATGGCTACACCTTC
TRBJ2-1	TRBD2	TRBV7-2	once	CASSLRREGNEQFF	TGTGCCAGCAGCTTACGGCGGGAGGGCAATGAGCAGTTCTTC
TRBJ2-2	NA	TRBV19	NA	CASSSNPGGRPLTGELFF	TGTGCCAGTAGTTCTAATCCAGGAGGCAGACCTCTAACCGGGGAGCTGTTTTTT
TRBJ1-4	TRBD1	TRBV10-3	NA	CAISPRDRPNEKLFF	TGTGCCATCAGCCCCCGGGACAGGCCGAATGAAAAACTGTTTTTT
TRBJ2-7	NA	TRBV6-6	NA	CASSSGASSYEQYF	TGTGCCAGCAGTAGTGGGGCCAGCTCCTACGAGCAGTACTTC
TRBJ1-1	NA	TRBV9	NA	CASSVDSTNTEAFF	TGTGCCAGCAGCGTAGATAGCACGAACACTGAAGCTTTCTTT
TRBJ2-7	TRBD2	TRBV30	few	CAWSVVREALGNGEQYF	TGTGCCTGGAGTGTCGTTCGGGAGGCCCTCGGGAATGGCGAGCAGTACTTC
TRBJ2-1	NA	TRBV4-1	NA	CASSQGGSRNEQFF	TGCGCCAGCAGCCAAGGAGGCAGTCGGAATGAGCAGTTCTTC
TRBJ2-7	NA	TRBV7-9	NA	CASSLGGTPHEQYF	TGTGCCAGCAGCTTAGGTGGGACACCCCACGAGCAGTACTTC
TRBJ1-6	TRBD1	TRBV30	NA	CAWETGTGNSPLHF	TGTGCCTGGGAGACCGGGACAGGCAATTCACCCCTCCACTTT
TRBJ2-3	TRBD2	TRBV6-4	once	CASSDTAGATDTQYF	TGTGCCAGCAGTGACACGGCGGGAGCGACAGATACGCAGTATTTT
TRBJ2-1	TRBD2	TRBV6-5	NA	CASSYVRDYYNEQFF	TGTGCCAGCAGTTACGTAAGGGACTATTACAATGAGCAGTTCTTC
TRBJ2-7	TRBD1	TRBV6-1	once	CASNTLGQPEQYF	TGTGCCAGCAATACCCTGGGACAGCCCGAGCAGTACTTC